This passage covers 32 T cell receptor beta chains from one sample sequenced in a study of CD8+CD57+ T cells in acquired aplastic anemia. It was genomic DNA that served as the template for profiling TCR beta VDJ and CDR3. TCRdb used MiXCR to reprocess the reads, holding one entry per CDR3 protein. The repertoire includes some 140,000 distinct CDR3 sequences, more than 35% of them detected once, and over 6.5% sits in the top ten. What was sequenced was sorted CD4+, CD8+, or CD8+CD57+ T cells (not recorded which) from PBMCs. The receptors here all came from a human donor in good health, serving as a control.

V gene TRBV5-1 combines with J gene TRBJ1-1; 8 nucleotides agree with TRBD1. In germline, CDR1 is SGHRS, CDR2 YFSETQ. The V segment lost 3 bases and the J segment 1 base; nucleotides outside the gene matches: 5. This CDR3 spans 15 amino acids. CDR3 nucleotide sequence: TGCGCCAGCAGCTCTTTGGACAGGGAGAACACTGAAGCTTTCTTT. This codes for CASSSLDRENTEAFF.

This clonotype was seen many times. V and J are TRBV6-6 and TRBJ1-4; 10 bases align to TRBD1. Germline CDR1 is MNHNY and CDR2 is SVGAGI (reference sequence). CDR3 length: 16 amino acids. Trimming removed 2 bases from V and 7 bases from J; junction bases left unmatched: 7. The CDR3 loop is CASSYPRQGASEKLFF. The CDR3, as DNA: TGTGCCAGCAGTTACCCTCGACAGGGGGCGAGTGAAAAACTGTTTTTT.

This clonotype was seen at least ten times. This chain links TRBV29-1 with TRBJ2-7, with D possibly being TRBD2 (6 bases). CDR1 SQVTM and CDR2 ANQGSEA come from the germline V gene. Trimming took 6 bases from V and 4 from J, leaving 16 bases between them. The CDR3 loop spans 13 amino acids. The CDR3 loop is CSVRPGLKYEQYF. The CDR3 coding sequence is TGCAGCGTGAGACCGGGACTGAAGTACGAGCAGTACTTC.

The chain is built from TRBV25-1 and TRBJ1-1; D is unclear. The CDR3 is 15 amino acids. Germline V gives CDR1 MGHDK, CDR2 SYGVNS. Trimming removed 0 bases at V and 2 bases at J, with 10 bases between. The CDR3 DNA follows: TGTGCCAGCAGTGAATATCCAGGTTCTAACACTGAAGCTTTCTTT. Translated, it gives CASSEYPGSNTEAFF.

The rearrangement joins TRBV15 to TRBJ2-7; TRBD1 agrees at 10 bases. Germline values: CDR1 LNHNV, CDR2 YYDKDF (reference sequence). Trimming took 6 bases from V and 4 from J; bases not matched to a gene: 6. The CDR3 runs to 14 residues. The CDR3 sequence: CATSRDRGSYEQYF. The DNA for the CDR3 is TGTGCCACCAGTCGGGACAGGGGTAGTTACGAGCAGTACTTC.

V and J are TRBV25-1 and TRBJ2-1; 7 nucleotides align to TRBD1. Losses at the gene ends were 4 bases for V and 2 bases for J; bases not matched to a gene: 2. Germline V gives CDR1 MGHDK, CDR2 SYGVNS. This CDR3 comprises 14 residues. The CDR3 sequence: CASSGQGPYNEQFF. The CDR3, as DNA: TGTGCCAGCAGTGGACAGGGTCCCTACAATGAGCAGTTCTTC.

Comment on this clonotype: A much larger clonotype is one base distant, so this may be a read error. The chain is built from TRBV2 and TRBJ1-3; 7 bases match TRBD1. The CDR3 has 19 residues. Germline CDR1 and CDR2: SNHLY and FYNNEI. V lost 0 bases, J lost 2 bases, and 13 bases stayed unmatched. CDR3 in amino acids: CASSEAPFWRGRTGNTIYF. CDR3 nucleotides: TGTGCCAGCAGTGAAGCCCCGTTTTGGAGGGGGCGTACTGGAAACACCATATATTTT.

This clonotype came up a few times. The CDR3 sequence is CASSQILGRRASTDTQYF. For the CDR3, the DNA is TGTGCCAGCTCACAAATTTTAGGAAGGAGGGCTAGCACAGATACGCAGTATTTT. The chain is built from TRBV18 and TRBJ2-3; possibly TRBD2 for D (6 bases). The germline V gene encodes CDR1 KGHSH and CDR2 LQKENI. Deletions cut 4 bases from V and 0 bases from J, with 20 bases between. The CDR3 has 18 amino acids.

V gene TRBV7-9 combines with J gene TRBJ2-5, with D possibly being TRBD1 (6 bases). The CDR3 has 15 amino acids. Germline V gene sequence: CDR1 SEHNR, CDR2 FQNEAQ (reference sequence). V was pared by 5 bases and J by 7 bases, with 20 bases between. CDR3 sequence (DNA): TGTGCCAGCAGCCATGGACAGAGGGAAGGGACGACCCAGTACTTC. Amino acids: CASSHGQREGTTQYF. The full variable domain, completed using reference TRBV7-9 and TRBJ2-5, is DTGVSQNPRHKITKRGQNVTFRCDPISEHNRLYWYRQTLGQGPEFLTYFQNEAQLEKSRLLSDRFSAERPKGSFSTLEIQRTEQGDSAMYLCASSHGQREGTTQYFGPGTRLLVL.

This CDR3 reads CASRTRGGIEQFF. CDR3 bases: TGTGCCAGCAGAACCCGGGGGGGTATTGAGCAGTTCTTC. The chain couples TRBV2 to TRBJ2-1; TRBD2 aligns across 8 bases. CDR1 is SNHLY and CDR2 is FYNNEI in the germline V gene. The J segment lost 9 bases and the V segment lost 6 bases, leaving 7 bases of the junction unmatched. The CDR3 covers 13 residues. Variable domain in full (rest from reference TRBV2 and TRBJ2-1): EPEVTQTPSHQVTQMGQEVILRCVPISNHLYFYWYRQILGQKVEFLVSFYNNEISEKSEIFDDQFSVERPDGSNFTLKIRSTKLEDSAMYFCASRTRGGIEQFFGPGTRLTVL.

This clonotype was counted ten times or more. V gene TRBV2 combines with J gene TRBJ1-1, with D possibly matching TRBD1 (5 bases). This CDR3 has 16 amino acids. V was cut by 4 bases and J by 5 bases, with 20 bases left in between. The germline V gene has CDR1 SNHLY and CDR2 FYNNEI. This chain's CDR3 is CASSVESAAGGTEAFF. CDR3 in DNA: TGTGCCAGCAGTGTAGAGTCGGCCGCGGGGGGGACTGAAGCTTTCTTT. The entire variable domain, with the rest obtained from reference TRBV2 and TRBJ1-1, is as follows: EPEVTQTPSHQVTQMGQEVILRCVPISNHLYFYWYRQILGQKVEFLVSFYNNEISEKSEIFDDQFSVERPDGSNFTLKIRSTKLEDSAMYFCASSVESAAGGTEAFFGQGTRLTVV.

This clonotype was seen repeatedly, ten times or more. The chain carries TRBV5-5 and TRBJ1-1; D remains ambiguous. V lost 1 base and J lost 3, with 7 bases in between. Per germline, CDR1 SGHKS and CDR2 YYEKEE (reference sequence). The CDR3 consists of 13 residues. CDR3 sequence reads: CASSLFWDTEAFF. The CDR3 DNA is TGTGCCAGCAGCTTGTTTTGGGACACTGAAGCTTTCTTT.

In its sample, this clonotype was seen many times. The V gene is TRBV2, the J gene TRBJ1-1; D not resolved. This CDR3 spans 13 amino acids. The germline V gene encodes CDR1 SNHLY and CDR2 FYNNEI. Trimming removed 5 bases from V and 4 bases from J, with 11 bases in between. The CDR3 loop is CASSKDAATEAFF. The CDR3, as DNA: TGTGCCAGCAGTAAGGACGCGGCCACTGAAGCTTTCTTT.

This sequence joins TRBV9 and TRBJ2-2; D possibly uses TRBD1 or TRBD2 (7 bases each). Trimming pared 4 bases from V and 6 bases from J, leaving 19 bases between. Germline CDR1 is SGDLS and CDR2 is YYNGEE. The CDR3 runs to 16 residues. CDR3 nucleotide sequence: TGTGCCAGCAGCCCAGCGGGACAGTCAACGTCCGGGGAGCTGTTTTTT. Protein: CASSPAGQSTSGELFF.

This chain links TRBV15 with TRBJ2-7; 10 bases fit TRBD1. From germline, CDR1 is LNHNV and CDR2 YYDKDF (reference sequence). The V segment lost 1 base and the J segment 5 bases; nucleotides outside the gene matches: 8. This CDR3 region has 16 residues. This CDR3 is CATSRGWGQGSDEQYF. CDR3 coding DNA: TGTGCCACCAGCAGAGGTTGGGGACAGGGGTCGGACGAGCAGTACTTC. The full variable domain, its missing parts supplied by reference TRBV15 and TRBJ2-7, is DAMVIQNPRYQVTQFGKPVTLSCSQTLNHNVMYWYQQKSSQAPKLLFHYYDKDFNNEADTPDNFQSRRPNTSFCFLDIRSPGLGDTAMYLCATSRGWGQGSDEQYFGPGTRLTVT.

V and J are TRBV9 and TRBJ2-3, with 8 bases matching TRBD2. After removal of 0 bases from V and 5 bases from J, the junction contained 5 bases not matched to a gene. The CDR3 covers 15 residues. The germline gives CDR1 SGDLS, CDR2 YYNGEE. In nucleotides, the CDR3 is TGTGCCAGCAGCGTAGTAGCGGGGAAGGGAGATACGCAGTATTTT. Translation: CASSVVAGKGDTQYF.

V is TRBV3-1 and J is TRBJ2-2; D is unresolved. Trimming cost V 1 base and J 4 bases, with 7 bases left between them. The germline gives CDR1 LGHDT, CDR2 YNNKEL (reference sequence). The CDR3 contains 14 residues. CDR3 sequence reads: CASSQVGVTGELFF. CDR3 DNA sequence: TGTGCCAGCAGCCAAGTCGGAGTCACCGGGGAGCTGTTTTTT.

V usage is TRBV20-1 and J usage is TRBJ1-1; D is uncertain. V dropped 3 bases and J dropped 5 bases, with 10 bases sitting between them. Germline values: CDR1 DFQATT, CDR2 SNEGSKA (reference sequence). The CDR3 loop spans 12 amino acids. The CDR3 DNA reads TGCAGTGCTAGCCCCTCTCGGACTGAAGCTTTCTTT. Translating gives CSASPSRTEAFF.

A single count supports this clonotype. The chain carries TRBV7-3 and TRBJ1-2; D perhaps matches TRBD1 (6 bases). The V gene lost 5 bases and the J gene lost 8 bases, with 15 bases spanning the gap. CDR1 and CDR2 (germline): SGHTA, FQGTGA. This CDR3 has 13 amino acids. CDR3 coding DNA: TGTGCCAGCAGCAATCTACAGGGACACGGCTACACCTTC. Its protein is CASSNLQGHGYTF.

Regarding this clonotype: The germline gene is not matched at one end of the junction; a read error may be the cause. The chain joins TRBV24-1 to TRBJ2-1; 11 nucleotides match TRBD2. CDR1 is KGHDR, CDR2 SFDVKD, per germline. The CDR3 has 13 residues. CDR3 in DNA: TGTGCCAGCAGTGACTTAGCGGGAGGGCCTGTAGTCTTC. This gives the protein CASSDLAGGPVVF.

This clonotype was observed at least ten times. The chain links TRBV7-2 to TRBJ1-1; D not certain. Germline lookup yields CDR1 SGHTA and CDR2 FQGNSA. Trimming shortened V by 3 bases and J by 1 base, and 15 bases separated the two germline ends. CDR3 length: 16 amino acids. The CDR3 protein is CASSFNGQIRNTEAFF. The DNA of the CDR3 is TGTGCCAGCAGCTTTAATGGGCAGATTAGGAACACTGAAGCTTTCTTT.

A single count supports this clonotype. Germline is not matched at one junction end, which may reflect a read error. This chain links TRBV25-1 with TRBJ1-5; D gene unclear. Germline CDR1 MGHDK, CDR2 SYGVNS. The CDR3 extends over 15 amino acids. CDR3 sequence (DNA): TGTGCCCGCAGTGGAGGATCCTGGGGAGATCAGCCCCAGCATTTT. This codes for CARSGGSWGDQPQHF.

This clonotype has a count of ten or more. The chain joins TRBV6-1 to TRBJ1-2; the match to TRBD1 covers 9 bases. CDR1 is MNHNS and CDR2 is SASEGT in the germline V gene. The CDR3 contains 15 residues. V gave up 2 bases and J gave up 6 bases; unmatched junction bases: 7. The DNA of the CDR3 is TGTGCCAGCAGTGAAACACTACAGGGGGCAGATGGCTACACCTTC. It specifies CASSETLQGADGYTF.

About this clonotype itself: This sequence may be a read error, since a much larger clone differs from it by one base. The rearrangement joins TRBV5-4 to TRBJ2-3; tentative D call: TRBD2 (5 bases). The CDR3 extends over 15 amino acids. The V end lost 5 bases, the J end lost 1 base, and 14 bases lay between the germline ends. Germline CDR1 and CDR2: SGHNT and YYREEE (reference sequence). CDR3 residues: CASRKDSGGTDTQYF. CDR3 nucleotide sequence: TGTGCCAGCAGGAAGGACTCCGGGGGCACAGATACGCAGTATTTT. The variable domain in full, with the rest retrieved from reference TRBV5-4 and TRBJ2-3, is ETGVTQSPTHLIKTRGQQVTLRCSSQSGHNTVSWYQQALGQGPQFIFQYYREEENGRGNFPPRFSGLQFPNYSSELNVNALELDDSALYLCASRKDSGGTDTQYFGPGTRLTVL.

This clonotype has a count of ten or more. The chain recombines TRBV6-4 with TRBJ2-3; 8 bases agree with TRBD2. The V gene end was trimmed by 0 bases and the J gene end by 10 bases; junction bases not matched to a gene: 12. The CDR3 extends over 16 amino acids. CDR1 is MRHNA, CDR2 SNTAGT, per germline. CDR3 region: CASSDSFTSGLNAQYF. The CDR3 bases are TGTGCCAGCAGTGACTCTTTTACTAGCGGCCTTAACGCGCAGTATTTT.

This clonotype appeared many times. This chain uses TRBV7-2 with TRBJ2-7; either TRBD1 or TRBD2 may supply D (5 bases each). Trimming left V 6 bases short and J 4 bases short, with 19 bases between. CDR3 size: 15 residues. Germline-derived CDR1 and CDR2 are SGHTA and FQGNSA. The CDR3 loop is CASRSPGRRNYEQYF. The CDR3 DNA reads TGTGCCAGCAGATCTCCGGGACGGAGGAATTACGAGCAGTACTTC.

Written as DNA, the CDR3 is TGTGCCAGCAGCGTATTGATGGTCAGCTCCGAGCAGTACTTC. Translation: CASSVLMVSSEQYF. The chain combines TRBV9 with TRBJ2-5; the D is unclear. The end of the DNA aligns better with TRBJ2-7, so the J call may be wrong. The CDR3 covers 14 residues. The germline gives CDR1 SGDLS, CDR2 YYNGEE.

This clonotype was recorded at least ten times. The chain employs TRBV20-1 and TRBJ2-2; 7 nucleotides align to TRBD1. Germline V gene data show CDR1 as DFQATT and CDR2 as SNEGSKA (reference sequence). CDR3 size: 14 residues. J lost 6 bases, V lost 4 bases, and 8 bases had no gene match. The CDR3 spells CSANQGGAAGELFF. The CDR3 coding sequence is TGCAGTGCTAACCAAGGGGGCGCGGCCGGGGAGCTGTTTTTT.

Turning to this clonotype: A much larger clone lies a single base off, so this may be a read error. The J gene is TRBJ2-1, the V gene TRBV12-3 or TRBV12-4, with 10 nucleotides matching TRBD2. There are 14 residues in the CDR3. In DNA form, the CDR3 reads TGTGCCAGCAGTTTAAGTCTAGCGGGAGATGAGCGGTTCTTC. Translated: CASSLSLAGDERFF.

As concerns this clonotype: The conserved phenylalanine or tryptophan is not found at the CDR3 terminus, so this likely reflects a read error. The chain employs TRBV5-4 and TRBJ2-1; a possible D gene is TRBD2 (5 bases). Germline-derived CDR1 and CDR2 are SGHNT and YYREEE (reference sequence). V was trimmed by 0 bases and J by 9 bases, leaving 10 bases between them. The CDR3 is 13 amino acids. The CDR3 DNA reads TGTGCCAGCAGCTTGGCGGGAAACAGTGAGCAGTTCCTC. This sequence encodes CASSLAGNSEQFL.

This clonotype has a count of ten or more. The CDR3 here is CASTSRVVGDYGYTF. The CDR3 DNA reads as TGTGCCAGCACCTCGAGGGTTGTTGGGGACTATGGCTACACCTTC. V and J are TRBV5-5 and TRBJ1-2; D unclear. The germline gives CDR1 SGHKS, CDR2 YYEKEE (reference sequence). This CDR3 comprises 15 residues. The V end was cut by 6 bases, the J end by 3 bases, with 18 bases between.

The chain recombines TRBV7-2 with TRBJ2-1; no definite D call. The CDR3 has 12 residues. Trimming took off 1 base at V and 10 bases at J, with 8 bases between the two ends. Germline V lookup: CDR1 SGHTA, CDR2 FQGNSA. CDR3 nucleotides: TGTGCCAGCAGCTTAGGAGCCACAGAGCAGTTCTTC. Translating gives CASSLGATEQFF. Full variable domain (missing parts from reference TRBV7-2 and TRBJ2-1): GAGVSQSPSNKVTEKGKDVELRCDPISGHTALYWYRQSLGQGLEFLIYFQGNSAPDKSGLPSDRFSAERTGGSVSTLTIQRTQQEDSAVYLCASSLGATEQFFGPGTRLTVL.